Listed below are T cell receptor beta chains from one sample, sequenced in a study of blood T cell repertoires in COVID-19. Clones were sequenced by immunoSEQ multiplex PCR, and TCRdb holds only the in-frame ones, with some missing. The table records around 250,000 clones, about 82% of them present only once. The sequencing sample was made of peripheral blood. These receptor sequences come from a woman older than 75 with COVID-19, enrolled during active disease. The CDR3 runs from the conserved cysteine through the conserved F or W. The D gene is left open where the match is weak. Only part of the rows carry a size: once, few, many, or a class if the clone is expanded.

NA | NA | TRBJ2-6 | TRBV4-1 | CASSHSTAAGSGANVLTF | TGCGCCAGCAGCCATTCAACAGCCGCCGGATCTGGGGCCAACGTCCTGACTTTC
NA | NA | TRBJ1-1 | TRBV27 | CASSPHREANTEAFF | TGTGCCAGCAGTCCTCATCGGGAGGCGAACACTGAAGCTTTCTTT
NA | NA | TRBJ2-7 | TRBV28 | CASSHQGYEQYF | TGTGCCAGCAGCCATCAGGGCTACGAGCAGTACTTC
NA | NA | TRBJ2-6 | TRBV9 | CASSARPGANVLTF | TGTGCCAGCAGCGCCCGTCCTGGGGCCAACGTCCTGACTTTC
NA | TRBD1 | TRBJ1-6 | TRBV6-1 | CASSEVRDRDSPLHF | TGTGCCAGCAGTGAAGTACGGGACAGGGACTCACCCCTCCACTTT
NA | NA | TRBJ2-6 | TRBV6-6 | CASTLAAGANVLTF | TGTGCCAGCACCCTAGCCGCTGGGGCCAACGTCCTGACTTTC
NA | NA | TRBJ2-7 | TRBV7-2 | CASSPESRYEQYF | TGTGCCAGCAGCCCGGAATCTAGGTACGAGCAGTACTTC
NA | TRBD1 | TRBJ1-3 | TRBV9 | CASSTSGDRLRSGNTIYF | TGTGCCAGCAGCACATCCGGGGACAGGCTGAGGTCAGGAAACACCATATATTTT
NA | NA | TRBJ1-2 | TRBV6-5 | CASSRGASGLYGYTF | TGTGCCAGCAGTCGCGGGGCCTCGGGACTATATGGCTACACCTTC
NA | NA | TRBJ1-1 | TRBV10-3 | CAISQNTEAFF | TGTGCCATCAGTCAGAACACTGAAGCTTTCTTT
NA | TRBD2 | TRBJ2-3 | TRBV5-1 | CASSLDGGGAGDTQYF | TGCGCCAGCAGCTTGGATGGCGGGGGGGCGGGAGATACGCAGTATTTT
NA | NA | TRBJ1-6 | TRBV28 | CASSNRDSPLHF | TGTGCCAGCAGTAACAGGGATTCACCCCTCCACTTT
NA | NA | TRBJ1-3 | TRBV6-5 | CASTSGRRLNTIYF | TGTGCCAGCACCTCCGGAAGAAGACTAAACACCATATATTTT
NA | NA | TRBJ2-6 | TRBV28 | CASSSGAGANVLTF | TGTGCCAGCAGTTCAGGGGCCGGGGCCAACGTCCTGACTTTC
NA | NA | TRBJ2-2 | TRBV10-3 | CAIKKEGTPNTGELFF | TGTGCCATCAAGAAGGAAGGGACACCGAACACCGGGGAGCTGTTTTTT
NA | NA | TRBJ2-1 | TRBV7-2 | CASTWGINEQFF | TGTGCCAGCACTTGGGGCATAAATGAGCAGTTCTTC
once | NA | TRBJ1-2 | TRBV4-1 | CASSQGTANYGYTF | TGCGCCAGCAGCCAAGGGACAGCTAACTATGGCTACACCTTC
once | TRBD1 | TRBJ1-4 | TRBV5-1 | CASSSGTVTNEKLFF | TGCGCCAGCAGCTCGGGGACAGTGACTAATGAAAAACTGTTTTTT
NA | NA | TRBJ2-2 | TRBV28 | CASSSRRNTGELFF | TGTGCCAGCAGCTCCAGAAGAAACACCGGGGAGCTGTTTTTT
few | NA | TRBJ1-1 | TRBV5-4 | CASSSPVGGTEAFF | TGTGCCAGCAGCTCCCCGGTCGGGGGCACTGAAGCTTTCTTT
NA | NA | TRBJ1-4 | TRBV28 | CASRWQGPSNEKLFF | TGTGCCAGCAGGTGGCAGGGGCCGTCTAATGAAAAACTGTTTTTT
NA | TRBD2 | TRBJ2-1 | TRBV2 | CASTDSGGSSYNEQFF | TGTGCCAGCACCGATAGCGGGGGGAGCTCCTACAATGAGCAGTTCTTC
NA | TRBD1 | TRBJ1-1 | TRBV3-1/TRBV3-2 | CASSPNIRDRASEAFF | TGTGCCAGCAGTCCAAATATTCGGGACAGAGCATCGGAAGCTTTCTTT
NA | NA | TRBJ2-7 | TRBV19 | CASSRESAYEQYF | TGTGCCAGTAGTAGGGAGTCGGCCTACGAGCAGTACTTC
NA | NA | TRBJ1-1 | TRBV20-1 | CSARRQGEAFF | TGCAGTGCTAGAAGGCAGGGCGAAGCTTTCTTT
NA | TRBD1 | TRBJ1-2 | TRBV2 | CASSGGLTGGGYTF | TGTGCCAGCAGTGGTGGACTGACAGGGGGTGGCTACACCTTC
NA | NA | TRBJ1-1 | TRBV7-2 | CASSVRGGASLNTEAFF | TGTGCCAGCAGCGTTAGAGGGGGGGCGTCGTTAAACACTGAAGCTTTCTTT
NA | NA | TRBJ1-4 | TRBV3-1/TRBV3-2 | CASSKLGTSEKLFF | TGTGCCAGCAGCAAACTCGGGACATCTGAAAAACTGTTTTTT
NA | NA | TRBJ2-7 | TRBV21-1 | CASSNWAKQGLSYEQYF | TGTGCCAGCAGCAATTGGGCGAAACAGGGCCTCTCCTACGAGCAGTACTTC
NA | TRBD2 | TRBJ2-3 | TRBV10-3 | CAIAWTSGSTDTQYF | TGTGCCATCGCCTGGACTAGCGGTAGCACAGATACGCAGTATTTT
NA | NA | TRBJ1-1 | TRBV18 | CASSPRQEAEAFF | TGTGCCAGCTCCCCTAGACAGGAGGCTGAAGCTTTCTTT
NA | TRBD1 | TRBJ1-1 | TRBV11-2 | CASSLTGETEAFF | TGTGCCAGCAGCCTGACAGGGGAGACTGAAGCTTTCTTT
NA | NA | TRBJ1-1 | TRBV19 | CASTTGGGHTLNTEAFF | TGTGCCAGTACCACAGGCGGGGGACACACTCTCAACACTGAAGCTTTCTTT
NA | TRBD1 | TRBJ2-5 | TRBV11-3 | CASSLGGSQETQYF | TGTGCCAGCAGCCTAGGGGGCTCTCAAGAGACCCAGTACTTC
NA | TRBD1 | TRBJ1-6 | TRBV6-1 | CASSEETGRSPLHF | TGTGCCAGCAGTGAAGAGACAGGGCGGTCACCCCTCCACTTT
NA | TRBD1 | TRBJ1-5 | TRBV2 | CASRGQGSGSYQPQHF | TGTGCCAGCAGAGGACAGGGTTCGGGATCGTATCAGCCCCAGCATTTT
NA | NA | TRBJ2-3 | TRBV30 | CAWEGTAGGTDTQYF | TGTGCCTGGGAGGGGACAGCGGGGGGCACAGATACGCAGTATTTT
NA | TRBD1 | TRBJ2-3 | TRBV5-1 | CASSLHRGSTDTQYF | TGCGCCAGCAGCTTACACAGGGGGAGCACAGATACGCAGTATTTT
few | NA | TRBJ1-4 | TRBV3-1/TRBV3-2 | CASSPQGTKDEKLFF | TGTGCCAGCAGCCCGCAGGGAACTAAGGATGAAAAACTGTTTTTT
NA | TRBD1 | TRBJ2-3 | TRBV18 | CASSALSGTGGTDTQYF | TGTGCCAGCTCAGCCTTATCCGGGACAGGGGGCACAGATACGCAGTATTTT
NA | NA | TRBJ1-1 | TRBV9 | CASSDAPGTEAFF | TGTGCCAGCAGCGACGCCCCGGGCACTGAAGCTTTCTTT
NA | NA | TRBJ1-3 | TRBV29-1 | CSVQAGNTIYF | TGCAGCGTTCAGGCTGGAAACACCATATATTTT
NA | TRBD2 | TRBJ2-5 | TRBV6-5 | CASSRKPTSSSTQYF | TGTGCCAGCAGCCGAAAACCGACTAGCAGTTCCACCCAGTACTTC
few | NA | TRBJ2-1 | TRBV12-3/TRBV12-4 | CASSFRDYNEQFF | TGTGCCAGCAGTTTCCGGGACTACAATGAGCAGTTCTTC
NA | TRBD1 | TRBJ1-2 | TRBV10-3 | CAISGDRVSYGYTF | TGTGCCATCAGTGGGGACAGGGTATCCTATGGCTACACCTTC
NA | NA | TRBJ2-5 | TRBV5-1 | CASSLTHQETQYF | TGCGCCAGCAGCTTGACACACCAAGAGACCCAGTACTTC
NA | TRBD2 | TRBJ2-2 | TRBV30 | CAWSGASGDSGELFF | TGTGCCTGGAGTGGGGCTAGCGGGGATTCCGGGGAGCTGTTTTTT
NA | NA | TRBJ1-1 | TRBV5-1 | CASTTGRCAFF | TGCGCCAGTACGACAGGAAGGTGCGCTTTCTTT
NA | TRBD2 | TRBJ2-5 | TRBV5-1 | CASSLGGGGVQETQYF | TGCGCCAGCAGCTTGGGTGGCGGGGGGGTCCAAGAGACCCAGTACTTC
once | TRBD2 | TRBJ2-7 | TRBV9 | CASGGAYEQYF | TGTGCCAGCGGGGGGGCCTACGAGCAGTACTTC
NA | NA | TRBJ1-1 | TRBV18 | CASSKAGGEAFF | TGTGCCAGCTCAAAGGCGGGAGGTGAAGCTTTCTTT
NA | TRBD1 | TRBJ1-2 | TRBV19 | CASRDRGRNYGYTF | TGTGCCAGTAGGGACAGGGGCCGGAACTATGGCTACACCTTC
NA | TRBD2 | TRBJ2-1 | TRBV9 | CASSVDVAGGHEQFF | TGTGCCAGCAGCGTAGACGTAGCGGGGGGGCATGAGCAGTTCTTC
NA | NA | TRBJ1-5 | TRBV29-1 | CSVGGGADGPQHF | TGCAGCGTTGGGGGGGGAGCCGATGGGCCCCAGCATTTT